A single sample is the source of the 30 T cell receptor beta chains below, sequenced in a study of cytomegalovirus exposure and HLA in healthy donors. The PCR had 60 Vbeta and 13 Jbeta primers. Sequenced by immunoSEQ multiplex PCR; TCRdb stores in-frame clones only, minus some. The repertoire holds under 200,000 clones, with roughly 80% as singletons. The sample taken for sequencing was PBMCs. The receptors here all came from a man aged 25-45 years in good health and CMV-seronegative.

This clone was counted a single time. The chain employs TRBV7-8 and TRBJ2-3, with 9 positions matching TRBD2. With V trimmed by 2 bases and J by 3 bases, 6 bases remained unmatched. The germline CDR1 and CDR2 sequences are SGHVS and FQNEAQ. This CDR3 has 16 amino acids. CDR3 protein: CASSLSSGEYTDTQYF. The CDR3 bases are TGTGCCAGCAGCTTATCTAGCGGGGAGTATACAGATACGCAGTATTTT.

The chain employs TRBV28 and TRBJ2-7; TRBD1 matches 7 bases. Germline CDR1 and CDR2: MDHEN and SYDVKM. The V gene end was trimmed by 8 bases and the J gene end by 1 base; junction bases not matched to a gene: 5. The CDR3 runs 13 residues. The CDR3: CASHRGWSYEQYF. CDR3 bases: TGTGCCAGCCACAGGGGCTGGTCCTACGAGCAGTACTTC.

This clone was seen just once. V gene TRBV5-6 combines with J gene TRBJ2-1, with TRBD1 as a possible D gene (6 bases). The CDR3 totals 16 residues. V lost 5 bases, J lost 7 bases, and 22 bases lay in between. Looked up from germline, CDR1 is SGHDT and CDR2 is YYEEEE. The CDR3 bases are TGTGCCAGCAGTCCACTTGATTTGGGGACAAGGAATGAGCAGTTCTTC. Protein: CASSPLDLGTRNEQFF.

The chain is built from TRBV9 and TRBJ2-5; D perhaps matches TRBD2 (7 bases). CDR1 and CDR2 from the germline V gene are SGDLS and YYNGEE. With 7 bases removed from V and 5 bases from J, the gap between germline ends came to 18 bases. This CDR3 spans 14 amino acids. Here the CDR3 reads CASSAVGGRETQYF. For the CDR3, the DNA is TGTGCCAGCTCCGCGGTGGGGGGGCGTGAGACCCAGTACTTC. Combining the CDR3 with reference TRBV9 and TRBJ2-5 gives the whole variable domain DSGVTQTPKHLITATGQRVTLRCSPRSGDLSVYWYQQSLDQGLQFLIQYYNGEERAKGNILERFSAQQFPDLHSELNLSSLELGDSALYFCASSAVGGRETQYFGPGTRLLVL.

In nucleotides, the CDR3 is TGTGCCAGCAGTTCTAGAATGACAGGGATTCCCAATGAGCAGTTCTTC. Its translation: CASSSRMTGIPNEQFF. V is TRBV27 and J is TRBJ2-1; 7 bases align to TRBD1. The CDR3 runs 16 residues. CDR1 and CDR2 from the germline V gene are MNHEY and SMNVEV (reference sequence). J gave up 6 bases and V 4 bases, and 12 bases lay outside the gene matches.

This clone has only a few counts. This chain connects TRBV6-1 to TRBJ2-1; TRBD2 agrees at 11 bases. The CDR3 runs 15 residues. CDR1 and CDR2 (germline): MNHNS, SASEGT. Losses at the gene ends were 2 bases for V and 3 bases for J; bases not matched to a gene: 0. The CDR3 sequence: CASSETSGGYNEQFF. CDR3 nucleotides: TGTGCCAGCAGTGAAACTAGCGGGGGCTACAATGAGCAGTTCTTC.

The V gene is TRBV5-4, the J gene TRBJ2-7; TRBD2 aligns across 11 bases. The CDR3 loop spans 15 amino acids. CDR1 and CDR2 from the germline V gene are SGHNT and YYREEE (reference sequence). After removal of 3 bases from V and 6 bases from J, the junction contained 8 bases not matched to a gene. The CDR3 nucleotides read TGTGCCAGCAGCTCCCCACTAGCGGGAGTGAGCGAGCAGTACTTC. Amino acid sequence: CASSSPLAGVSEQYF.

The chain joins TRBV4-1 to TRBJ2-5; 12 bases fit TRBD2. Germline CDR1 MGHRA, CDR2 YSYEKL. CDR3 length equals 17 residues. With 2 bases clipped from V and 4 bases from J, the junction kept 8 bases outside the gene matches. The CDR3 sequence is CASSQITTSGSGETQYF. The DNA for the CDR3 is TGCGCCAGCAGCCAAATAACGACTAGCGGGAGTGGAGAGACCCAGTACTTC.

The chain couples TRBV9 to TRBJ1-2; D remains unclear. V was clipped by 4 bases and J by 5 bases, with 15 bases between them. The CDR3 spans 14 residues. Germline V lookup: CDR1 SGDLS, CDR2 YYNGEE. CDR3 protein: CASSSEGSWYGYTF. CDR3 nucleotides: TGTGCCAGCAGCTCCGAGGGATCTTGGTATGGCTACACCTTC.

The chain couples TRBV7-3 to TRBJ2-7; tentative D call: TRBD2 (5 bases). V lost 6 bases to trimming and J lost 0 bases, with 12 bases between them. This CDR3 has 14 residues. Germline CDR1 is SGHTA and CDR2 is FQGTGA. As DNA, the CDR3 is TGTGCCAGCAGTGCGAGCGGTAACTCCTACGAGCAGTACTTC. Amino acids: CASSASGNSYEQYF.

CDR3 protein: CASSERHSSNQPQHF. The CDR3 DNA is TGTGCCAGCAGTGAACGACACTCTAGCAATCAGCCCCAGCATTTT. The chain combines TRBV2 with TRBJ1-5; D is uncertain. V lost 2 bases to trimming and J lost 0 bases, with 8 bases between them. The CDR3 extends over 15 amino acids. Germline CDR1 SNHLY, CDR2 FYNNEI.

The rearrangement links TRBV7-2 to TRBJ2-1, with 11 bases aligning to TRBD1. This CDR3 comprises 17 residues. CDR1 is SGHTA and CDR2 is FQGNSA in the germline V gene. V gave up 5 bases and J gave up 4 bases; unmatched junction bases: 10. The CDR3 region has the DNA TGTGCCAGCAGCCCAAATTCCGGGACAGGGGGGTACAATGAGCAGTTCTTC. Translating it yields CASSPNSGTGGYNEQFF.

CDR3 amino acids: CASSEQGSYGYTF. Written as DNA, the CDR3 is TGTGCCAGCAGTGAGCAGGGATCCTATGGCTACACCTTC. This chain joins TRBV2 and TRBJ1-2, with D tentatively TRBD1 (5 bases). Germline CDR1 is SNHLY and CDR2 is FYNNEI. CDR3 length: 13 residues. With 3 bases removed from V and 4 bases from J, the gap between germline ends came to 9 bases.

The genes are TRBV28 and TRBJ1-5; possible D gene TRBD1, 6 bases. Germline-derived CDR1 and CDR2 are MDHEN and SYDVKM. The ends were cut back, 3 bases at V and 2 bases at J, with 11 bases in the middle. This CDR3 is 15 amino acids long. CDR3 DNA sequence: TGTGCCAGCAGTTTGTTCAAGGGGGGCAATCAGCCCCAGCATTTT. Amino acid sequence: CASSLFKGGNQPQHF.

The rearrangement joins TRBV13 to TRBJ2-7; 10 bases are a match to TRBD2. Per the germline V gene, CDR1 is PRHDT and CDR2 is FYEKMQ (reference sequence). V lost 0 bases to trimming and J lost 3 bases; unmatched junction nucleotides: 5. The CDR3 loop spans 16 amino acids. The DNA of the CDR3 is TGTGCCAGCAGCTTAGGGGGACTAGCGCAGGTCTACGAGCAGTACTTC. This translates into CASSLGGLAQVYEQYF.

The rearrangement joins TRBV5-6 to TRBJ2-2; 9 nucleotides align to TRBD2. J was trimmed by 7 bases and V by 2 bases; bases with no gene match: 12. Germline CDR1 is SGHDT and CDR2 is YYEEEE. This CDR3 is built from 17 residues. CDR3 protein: CASSFRLVAGAGGELFF. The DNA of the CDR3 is TGTGCCAGCAGCTTCCGCTTGGTAGCGGGAGCTGGCGGGGAGCTGTTTTTT. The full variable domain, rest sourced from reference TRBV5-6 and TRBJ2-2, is DAGVTQSPTHLIKTRGQQVTLRCSPKSGHDTVSWYQQALGQGPQFIFQYYEEEERQRGNFPDRFSGHQFPNYSSELNVNALLLGDSALYLCASSFRLVAGAGGELFFGEGSRLTVL.

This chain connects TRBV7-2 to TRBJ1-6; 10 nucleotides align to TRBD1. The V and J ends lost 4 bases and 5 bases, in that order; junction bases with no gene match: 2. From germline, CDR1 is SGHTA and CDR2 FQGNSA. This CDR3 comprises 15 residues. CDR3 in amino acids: CASSWTGGNNSPLHF. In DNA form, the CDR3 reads TGTGCCAGCAGCTGGACAGGGGGTAATAATTCACCCCTCCACTTT.

This chain's CDR3 is CASSSGQTISGNTIYF. The CDR3 region has the DNA TGTGCCAGCAGCTCGGGACAGACAATCTCTGGAAACACCATATATTTT. The chain recombines TRBV5-4 with TRBJ1-3, with 7 bases lining up with TRBD1. Losses at the gene ends were 3 bases for V and 0 bases for J; bases not matched to a gene: 6. The CDR3 runs 16 residues. Germline assignment: CDR1 SGHNT and CDR2 YYREEE (reference sequence).

CDR3: CASSYTYREDHGYTF. The CDR3 DNA follows: TGTGCCAGCAGCTATACCTACCGGGAGGATCATGGCTACACCTTC. This chain uses TRBV6-6 with TRBJ1-2; no reliable D call. Germline V gene sequence: CDR1 MNHNY, CDR2 SVGAGI (reference sequence). The CDR3 totals 15 residues. V was clipped by 6 bases and J by 6 bases, with 20 bases between them.

CDR3 DNA sequence: TGCGCCAGCAGCTTGGGGACAGGAGGTGAAAAACTGTTTTTT. Protein: CASSLGTGGEKLFF. The chain is built from TRBV5-1 and TRBJ1-4, with 7 bases identical to TRBD1. The germline CDR1 and CDR2 sequences are SGHRS and YFSETQ. V trimming: 0 bases; J trimming: 7 bases; junction bases outside the gene matches: 3. This CDR3 has 14 amino acids.

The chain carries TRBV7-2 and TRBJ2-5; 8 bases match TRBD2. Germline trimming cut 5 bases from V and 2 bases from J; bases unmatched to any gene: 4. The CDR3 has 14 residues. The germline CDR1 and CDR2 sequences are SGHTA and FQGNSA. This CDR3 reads CASSIGTRQETQYF. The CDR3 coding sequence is TGTGCCAGCAGCATAGGGACTAGACAAGAGACCCAGTACTTC.

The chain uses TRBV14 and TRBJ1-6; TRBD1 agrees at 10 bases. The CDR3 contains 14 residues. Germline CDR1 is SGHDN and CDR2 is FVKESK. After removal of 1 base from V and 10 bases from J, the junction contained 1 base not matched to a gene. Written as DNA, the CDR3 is TGTGCCAGCAGCCAAGGGACAGGGGGATCACCCCTCCACTTT. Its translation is CASSQGTGGSPLHF.

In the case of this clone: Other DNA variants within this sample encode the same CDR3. The CDR3 loop reads CAWSVLRNTEAFF. CDR3 nucleotides: TGTGCCTGGAGTGTACTGCGGAACACTGAAGCTTTCTTT. The genes are TRBV30 and TRBJ1-1; no clear D gene. Trimming took 0 bases from V and 1 from J, leaving 6 bases between them. The CDR3 contains 13 residues. Germline V gene lookup returns CDR1 GTSNPN and CDR2 SVGIG (reference sequence).

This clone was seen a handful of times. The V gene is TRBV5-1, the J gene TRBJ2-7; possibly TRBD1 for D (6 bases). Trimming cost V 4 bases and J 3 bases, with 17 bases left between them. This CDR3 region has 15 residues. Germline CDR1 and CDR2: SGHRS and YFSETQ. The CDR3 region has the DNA TGCGCCAGCAGCGATGGACAGCAAATCCTCTACGAGCAGTACTTC. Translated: CASSDGQQILYEQYF.

The CDR3 reads CASSLAPGLAGVSSTDTQYF. The CDR3 DNA is TGTGCCAGCAGCTTAGCCCCGGGACTAGCGGGAGTATCGAGCACAGATACGCAGTATTTT. J is TRBJ2-3 and V is TRBV7-2; 14 nucleotides line up with TRBD2. Per germline, CDR1 SGHTA and CDR2 FQGNSA. The CDR3 has 20 amino acids. The V and J ends lost 0 bases and 0 bases, in that order; junction bases with no gene match: 8. Supplemented by reference TRBV7-2 and TRBJ2-3, the full variable domain reads GAGVSQSPSNKVTEKGKDVELRCDPISGHTALYWYRQSLGQGLEFLIYFQGNSAPDKSGLPSDRFSAERTGGSVSTLTIQRTQQEDSAVYLCASSLAPGLAGVSSTDTQYFGPGTRLTVL.

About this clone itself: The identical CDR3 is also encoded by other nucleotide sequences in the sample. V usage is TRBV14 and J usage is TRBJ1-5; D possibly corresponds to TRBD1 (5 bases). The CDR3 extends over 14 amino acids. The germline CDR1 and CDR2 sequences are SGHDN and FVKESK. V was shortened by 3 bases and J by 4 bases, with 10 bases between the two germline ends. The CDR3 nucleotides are TGTGCCAGCAGCCAGGGCGGGGGGAATCAGCCCCAGCATTTT. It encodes CASSQGGGNQPQHF.

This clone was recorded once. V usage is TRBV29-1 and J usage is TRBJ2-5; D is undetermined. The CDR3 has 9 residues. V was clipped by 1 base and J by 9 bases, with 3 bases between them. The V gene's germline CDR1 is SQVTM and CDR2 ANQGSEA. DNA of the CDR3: TGCAGCGTTGAAGCGGCCCAGTACTTC. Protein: CSVEAAQYF.

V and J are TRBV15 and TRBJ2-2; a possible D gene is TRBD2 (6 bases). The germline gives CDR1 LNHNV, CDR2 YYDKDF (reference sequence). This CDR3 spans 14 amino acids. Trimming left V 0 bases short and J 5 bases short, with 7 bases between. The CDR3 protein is CATSRDRGTGELFF. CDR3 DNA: TGTGCCACCAGCAGAGATCGGGGGACCGGGGAGCTGTTTTTT.

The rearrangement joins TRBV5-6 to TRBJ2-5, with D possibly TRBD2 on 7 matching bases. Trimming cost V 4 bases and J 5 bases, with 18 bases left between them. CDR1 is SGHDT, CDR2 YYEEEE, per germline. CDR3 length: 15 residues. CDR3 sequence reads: CASSQGKGGVETQYF. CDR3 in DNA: TGTGCCAGCAGCCAGGGGAAAGGGGGGGTGGAGACCCAGTACTTC.

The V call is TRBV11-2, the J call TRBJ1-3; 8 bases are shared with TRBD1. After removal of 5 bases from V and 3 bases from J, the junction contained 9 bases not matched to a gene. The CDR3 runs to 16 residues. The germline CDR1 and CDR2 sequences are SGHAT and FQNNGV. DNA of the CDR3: TGTGCCAGCAGCCCACGACCGACAGGGGTTGGAAACACCATATATTTT. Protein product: CASSPRPTGVGNTIYF. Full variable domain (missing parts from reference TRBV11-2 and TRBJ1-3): EAGVAQSPRYKIIEKRQSVAFWCNPISGHATLYWYQQILGQGPKLLIQFQNNGVVDDSQLPKDRFSAERLKGVDSTLKIQPAKLEDSAVYLCASSPRPTGVGNTIYFGEGSWLTVV.